This TCR beta chain was recorded in a study of cytomegalovirus exposure and HLA in healthy donors. The study, taken as a whole, reports: For TCR beta chains, V- and J-gene trimming was later linked to a missense DCLRE1C variant. From TCR beta sequences, most subjects' HLA-A and HLA-B alleles were reportedly predicted accurately.

Donors counted as nominally healthy when sampled, yet unrecorded immune exposures were likely. As to this clone: Its antigen remains unidentified.

The primer mix had 60 Vbeta and 13 Jbeta primers. Methods used by the authors: It was a later analysis that counted tens of millions of unique TCR beta chains, of which 9.5 million to 14 million were shared. TCRdb's table, derived via immunoSEQ multiplex PCR, lists solely in-frame clones and lacks some. V and J calls plus clone size are reproduced from that table; the DNA served to infer D and trimming. Of 100,000 to 150,000 clones listed, roughly 80% are singletons. CDR3 size: 15 residues. The V gene's germline CDR1 is SGHNT and CDR2 YENEEA. V gave up 3 bases and J gave up 3 bases; unmatched junction bases: 5.

This chain joins TRBV11-3 and TRBJ2-3, with 8 bases fitting TRBD2. The receptor was derived from a woman aged 55 to 70 in good health and CMV-seronegative. Sequenced input: PBMCs. For the CDR3, the DNA is TGTGCCAGCAGCTTGGGACTAGGCCCTACAGATACGCAGTATTTT. Its translation is CASSLGLGPTDTQYF.